This is a list of T cell receptor beta chains from one sample in a study of T cell changes during pregnancy in multiple sclerosis. Sequenced by immunoSEQ multiplex PCR; TCRdb stores in-frame clones only, minus some. This sample has about 38,000 clones, with 70% to 90% found just once. Sample: CD4+ T cells from peripheral blood mononuclear cells, taken before pregnancy. The receptors were gathered from a female donor with multiple sclerosis, enrolled in a pregnancy study. Each CDR3 is given with its conserved first and last residue. A D gene is named only where the DNA matches it firmly. Rows give clone size only sometimes, using once, few, many, or a class for an expanded clone.

clone_size j_call cdr3_length d_call v_call cdr3_nt cdr3_aa
. TRBJ1-5 14 TRBD1 TRBV2 TGTGCCAGCAGGGGGGACAGGGCCATTCAGCCCCAGCATTTT CASRGDRAIQPQHF
. TRBJ2-1 16 TRBD2 TRBV25-1 TGTGCCAGCAGTCCTGACGGGAGGGCCACCTACAATGAGCAGTTCTTC CASSPDGRATYNEQFF
. TRBJ2-5 14 . TRBV6-1 TGTGCCAGCAGTGCCTCGTCGCGGCGGGAGACCCAGTACTTC CASSASSRRETQYF
. TRBJ1-1 14 . TRBV28 TGTGCCAGCAGTTTGGGGCAGATGAACACTGAAGCTTTCTTT CASSLGQMNTEAFF
. TRBJ1-4 13 . TRBV7-7 TGTGCTAGCAGCTTACGGCGGAATGAAAAACTGTTTTTT CASSLRRNEKLFF
once TRBJ1-2 15 . TRBV28 TGTGCCAGCAGCCTGCTAGTTTCGTCCGGCTATGGCTACACCTTC CASSLLVSSGYGYTF
. TRBJ2-1 16 TRBD2 TRBV9 TGTGCCAGCAGCGTAGCCTCTAGCGGGTGGGGGAATGAGCAGTTCTTC CASSVASSGWGNEQFF
. TRBJ2-1 14 . TRBV7-3 TGTGCCAGCAGCAGGACTGGGACCTACAATGAGCAGTTCTTC CASSRTGTYNEQFF
. TRBJ1-2 15 TRBD1 TRBV19 TGTGCCAGTAGTGGGCCGACAGGGACTAACTATGGCTACACCTTC CASSGPTGTNYGYTF
. TRBJ1-2 15 TRBD1 TRBV5-6 TGTGCCAGCAGCTTGCCGACAGGGGTGGGCTATGGCTACACCTTC CASSLPTGVGYGYTF
. TRBJ1-4 15 TRBD1 TRBV9 TGTGCCAGCAGCACCCGACAGGGAGATAATGAAAAACTGTTTTTT CASSTRQGDNEKLFF
. TRBJ1-2 12 . TRBV9 TGTGCCAGCAGCTCAGGGGACTATGGCTACACCTTC CASSSGDYGYTF
. TRBJ2-5 14 . TRBV7-3 TGTGCCAGCAGCTTAACGGGGAGCCAAGAGACCCAGTACTTC CASSLTGSQETQYF
. TRBJ2-3 15 . TRBV18 TGTGCCAGCTCACCACCGCCCCGTGGCCCAGATACGCAGTATTTT CASSPPPRGPDTQYF
once TRBJ2-5 15 TRBD2 TRBV18 TGTGCCAGCTCACTCTCTAGCGGGGTGTCCGAGACCCAGTACTTC CASSLSSGVSETQYF
. TRBJ1-5 18 . TRBV19 TGTGCCAGTAGTCTCGACTGGGGGGGCGCGGGGAGAAATCAGCCCCAGCATTTT CASSLDWGGAGRNQPQHF
. TRBJ2-1 15 . TRBV5-1 TGCGCCAGCAGCTTGGAGGCGCGGACCTACAATGAGCAGTTCTTC CASSLEARTYNEQFF
few TRBJ1-4 14 . TRBV2 TGTGCCAGCAGTGTGTGGCAGGAGGGTGAAAAACTGTTTTTT CASSVWQEGEKLFF
. TRBJ2-2 15 . TRBV10-2 TGCGCCAGCAGCCGGGACATGGCAACCACCGGGGAGCTGTTTTTT CASSRDMATTGELFF
. TRBJ2-5 16 TRBD2 TRBV4-2 TGTGCCAGCAGCTTGGGGGGGAGCGGGGGGCAAGAGACCCAGTACTTC CASSLGGSGGQETQYF
. TRBJ1-1 16 TRBD1 TRBV2 TGTGCCAGCAGTGAATTTCATGGGACAGGCAACACTGAAGCTTTCTTT CASSEFHGTGNTEAFF
. TRBJ1-5 12 . TRBV12-5 TGTGCTAGTGGTTTAAATCGTCAGCCCCAGCATTTT CASGLNRQPQHF
once TRBJ1-4 15 . TRBV7-9 TGTGCCAGCAGCACCTCAGGGAAGGTTGTAGAAAAACTGTTTTTT CASSTSGKVVEKLFF
. TRBJ2-7 14 TRBD1 TRBV6-5 TGTGCCAGCAGTAAGGGACAGGAGGGCTACGAGCAGTACTTC CASSKGQEGYEQYF
. TRBJ2-5 14 TRBD2 TRBV6-1 TGTGCCAGCAGTGAAGCGGGGGGGGAGGAGACCCAGTACTTC CASSEAGGEETQYF
. TRBJ1-3 17 . TRBV7-2 TGTGCCAGCAGCTTATTCGGGAGCGGTCTCTCTGGAAACACCATATATTTT CASSLFGSGLSGNTIYF
few TRBJ1-1 13 . TRBV5-4 TGTGCCAGCAGCCCGTATCCAGGGTCTGAAGCTTTCTTT CASSPYPGSEAFF
. TRBJ2-7 16 TRBD2 TRBV7-9 TGTGCCAGCAGCCTCTCTTTAGCGGGGGCCGCCTACGAGCAGTACTTC CASSLSLAGAAYEQYF
. TRBJ1-3 12 . TRBV29-1 TGCAGCGTTTACAGGGTTGGGAACACCATATATTTT CSVYRVGNTIYF
. TRBJ1-1 15 TRBD1 TRBV5-1 TGCGCCAGCAGCTTGACAGGGGCGTTGAACACTGAAGCTTTCTTT CASSLTGALNTEAFF
. TRBJ2-1 11 TRBD2 TRBV20-1 TGCAGTGCTCGGACTAGCTGGGAGCAGTTCTTC CSARTSWEQFF
. TRBJ2-7 15 TRBD1 TRBV6-5 TGTGCCAGCAGCCGTGAAGGACAGGGTAATGACGAGCAGTACTTC CASSREGQGNDEQYF
. TRBJ1-2 14 . TRBV19 TGTGCCAGTAGCCGGGACACCGATAACTATGGCTACACCTTC CASSRDTDNYGYTF
. TRBJ1-2 13 . TRBV6-5 TGTGCCAGCAGTCCTTCCTCGGGGGGGGGCTACACCTTC CASSPSSGGGYTF